This T cell receptor beta chain emerged from a study of T cell responses to AZD1222 COVID-19 vaccine. Per germline, CDR1 MGHDK and CDR2 SYGVNS. The CDR3 runs 17 residues. TCRdb's copy holds only in-frame clones and misses some; the assay was immunoSEQ multiplex PCR. The sample lists about 120,000 clones; approximately 92% were seen once. Remarks on this clone: Its matching antigen is unknown.

General study findings and limits: Spike-specific TCR breadth and depth grew following two AZD1222 doses. Donors in the cohort were predominantly white British and more often female, and clonal diversity was possibly underestimated.

The source is an adult who received the MenACWY meningococcal vaccine as a control. The chain recombines TRBV25-1 with TRBJ1-5; 9 bases are shared with TRBD1. The sequencing here drew on peripheral blood, taken 28 days after the second dose of the MenACWY control vaccine. The CDR3 region is CAPHPTGTGKRNQPQHF. DNA of the CDR3: TGTGCGCCCCATCCAACTGGGACAGGGAAACGCAATCAGCCCCAGCATTTT.